The 13 T cell receptor beta chains presented below share a single source sample, sequenced in a study of human T cells and chemical hapten exposure. TCRdb re-called the RACE reads through MiXCR, storing one row per CDR3 protein. The sample consists of 270,000 or so distinct CDR3 sequences, roughly 8% of them appearing once. Time point given: pre-sensitization, week 0. Specified treatment: therapeutic diphenylcyclopropenone sensitization with weekly scalp DPC. This sample comprised whole blood, obtained in connection with sensitization to the hapten diphenylcyclopropenone (DPC). Source of these receptors: a man younger than 35 with alopecia areata. Some clones in this sample may be carry-over from other donors' samples.

This clonotype was seen only a few times. The chain carries TRBV20-1 and TRBJ1-1; 10 nucleotides match TRBD1. The germline CDR1 and CDR2 sequences are DFQATT and SNEGSKA (reference sequence). The J segment lost 4 bases and the V segment lost 3 bases, leaving 5 bases of the junction unmatched. This CDR3 is 14 amino acids long. CDR3 protein: CSASWTGGSTEAFF. For the CDR3, the DNA is TGCAGTGCTAGCTGGACAGGGGGAAGCACTGAAGCTTTCTTT.

This clonotype was seen more than once but under ten times. This chain uses TRBV6-5 with TRBJ1-5; TRBD1 agrees at 7 bases. CDR3 length equals 16 residues. CDR1 and CDR2 (germline): MNHEY, SVGAGI. J was trimmed by 7 bases and V by 4 bases; bases with no gene match: 13. The CDR3 sequence is CASSSLRQGSEQPQHF. CDR3 DNA: TGTGCCAGCAGTTCCCTCAGACAGGGATCCGAGCAGCCCCAGCATTTT.

This clonotype was counted a few times. The DNA of the CDR3 is TGTGCCAGCAGTTTAAGTATTATGTACGGGGGGCCTCGGAGAGATACGCAGTATTTT. Protein: CASSLSIMYGGPRRDTQYF. The V and J genes are TRBV28 and TRBJ2-3, with D possibly matching TRBD2 (7 bases). The CDR3 contains 19 residues. Trimming took off 2 bases at V and 5 bases at J, with 26 bases between the two ends. Germline CDR1 MDHEN, CDR2 SYDVKM.

This clonotype occurred a few times. This chain connects TRBV12-3 or TRBV12-4 to TRBJ2-2, with D unclear. V was clipped by 5 bases and J by 4 bases, with 11 bases between them. The CDR3 spans 14 residues. CDR3 bases: TGTGCCAGCAGTCAACAGCCCTCCACCGGGGAGCTGTTTTTT. This gives the protein CASSQQPSTGELFF.

The chain joins TRBV5-1 to TRBJ1-1; maybe TRBD1 (5 bases). V lost 4 bases to trimming and J lost 13 bases, with 20 bases between them. The V gene's germline CDR1 is SGHRS and CDR2 YFSETQ. The CDR3 loop spans 13 amino acids. The DNA of the CDR3 is TGCGCCAGCAGCCTTACAGTTTGGGGGAACGGTTTCTTT. Amino acid sequence: CASSLTVWGNGFF.

The sample holds many counts of this clonotype. V is TRBV12-3 or TRBV12-4 and J is TRBJ1-4; D gene uncertain. Deletions cut 4 bases from V and 0 bases from J, with 6 bases between. The CDR3 loop spans 14 amino acids. The CDR3 coding sequence is TGTGCCAGCAGTTACAGTTCAACTAATGAAAAACTGTTTTTT. This encodes CASSYSSTNEKLFF.

Comment on this clonotype: A read error may produce the germline difference seen at one junction end. This chain links TRBV6-6 with TRBJ1-4; TRBD1 matches 7 bases. Germline CDR1 and CDR2: MNHNY and SVGAGI (reference sequence). The CDR3 contains 13 residues. The CDR3 loop is CASSYRGREKQFF. CDR3 nucleotide sequence: TGTGCCAGCAGTTACAGGGGGCGTGAAAAACAGTTTTTT.

The chain is built from TRBV6-2 or TRBV6-3 and TRBJ2-3; D may be TRBD2 (7 bases). The CDR3 extends over 16 amino acids. Trimming cost V 5 bases and J 2 bases, with 17 bases left between them. The germline V gene has CDR1 MNHEY and CDR2 SVGEGT. CDR3 coding DNA: TGTGCCAGCAGTGAAACAGGGAGGGGAACCACAGATACGCAGTATTTT. This gives the protein CASSETGRGTTDTQYF.

This clonotype was recorded at least ten times. The chain has TRBV10-2 and TRBJ2-2; D unclear. This CDR3 is built from 14 residues. The V gene lost 2 bases and the J gene lost 7 bases, with 11 bases spanning the gap. Per the germline V gene, CDR1 is WSHSY and CDR2 is SAAADI. In DNA form, the CDR3 reads TGCGCCAGCAGTGAGGTTCCCGGAATCGGGGAGCTGTTTTTT. Encoded protein: CASSEVPGIGELFF.

This clonotype has just a few counts. In DNA, the CDR3 is TGTGCCAGCAGGGGACAGGGGGACACCGGGGAGCTGTTTTTT. Protein: CASRGQGDTGELFF. The V and J genes are TRBV28 and TRBJ2-2, with 11 bases matching TRBD1. The length of the CDR3 is 14 residues. V lost 6 bases, J lost 3 bases, and 0 bases stayed unmatched. Germline values: CDR1 MDHEN, CDR2 SYDVKM.

This clonotype was counted ten times or more. The gene calls are TRBV28 and TRBJ2-7, with unresolved D. Per germline, CDR1 MDHEN and CDR2 SYDVKM. There are 13 residues in the CDR3. V was pared by 3 bases and J by 5 bases, with 11 bases between. The CDR3 coding sequence is TGTGCCAGCAGTTTTCCGGGTTTGAACGAGCAGTACTTC. This encodes CASSFPGLNEQYF.

This clonotype has a count of ten or more. The J gene is TRBJ1-1, the V gene TRBV12-3 or TRBV12-4; D is possibly TRBD1 (5 bases). The CDR3 runs to 14 residues. The V end lost 3 bases, the J end lost 5 bases, and 13 bases lay between the germline ends. The CDR3 spells CASSFGGRGTEAFF. DNA for the CDR3: TGTGCCAGCAGTTTTGGCGGGAGGGGAACTGAAGCTTTCTTT.

The gene calls are TRBV28 and TRBJ1-6; D perhaps matches TRBD1 (5 bases). The CDR3 totals 13 residues. The germline V and J ends were trimmed by 7 bases and 6 bases, with 10 bases remaining between them. The germline CDR1 and CDR2 sequences are MDHEN and SYDVKM. The CDR3 DNA is TGTGCCAGCATGGGGACCCCTAATTCACCCCTCCACTTT. This gives the protein CASMGTPNSPLHF.